This T cell receptor (beta chain) appears in the sequencing data of a study of cytomegalovirus exposure and HLA in healthy donors. About the research overall: As an earlier analysis found, roughly 170 million T cells yielded about 120 million unique TCR beta sequences.

Study-level points and caveats: Indistinguishability led to the exclusion of some V segments, TRBV6-2 and TRBV6-3 included. Later work found most CMV-associated TCR beta chains apparently HLA-restricted. Follow-up analysis seemed to connect common viral pathogens with several of the most significant clusters identified.

This clone was counted between two and nine times. No antigen is known for it. Germline is not matched at one junction end, which may reflect a read error. A multiplex PCR was run with 60 Vbeta primers and 13 Jbeta primers. Only in-frame clones appear in the TCRdb table, and some are missing; sequencing was by immunoSEQ multiplex PCR. Altogether tens of thousands of clones are present, about four fifths being singletons, with the ten largest covering just over 50%. The CDR3 runs 13 residues. Germline lookup yields CDR1 GTSNPN and CDR2 SVGIG (reference sequence). Sequenced sample: PBMCs. This chain uses TRBV30 with TRBJ2-6; D possibly corresponds to TRBD1 (5 bases). The TCR comes from a man between 50 and 59 years old in good health and CMV-seropositive. The CDR3 DNA follows: TGTGCCTTATCTCCGGGTGGGGCCAACGTCCTGAGTTTC. Protein sequence: CALSPGGANVLSF.